Each of the 26 T cell receptor beta chains below was sequenced from the same sample in a study of T cell repertoires in cytomegalovirus infection. Their antigen targets remain unknown. TCRdb reprocessed the reads via MiXCR and lists one record per CDR3 protein. This sample has about 900,000 distinct CDR3 sequences, with less than 35% found just once. The sample in question was cultured CD8+ T cells from PBMCs, obtained from culture after CMV antigen stimulation. These receptors all stem from a human donor in good health (CMV status not recorded). Some clones in this sample may be carry-over from other donors' samples.

There are many counts of this clonotype. The chain combines TRBV4-1 with TRBJ1-1; D is unresolved. The germline gives CDR1 MGHRA, CDR2 YSYEKL. V was cut by 7 bases and J by 5 bases, with 17 bases left in between. This CDR3 comprises 14 residues. The CDR3 spells CASTHEGVITEAFF. The CDR3 bases are TGCGCCAGCACCCATGAGGGCGTGATAACTGAAGCTTTCTTT.

This clonotype was observed a handful of times. In DNA form, the CDR3 reads TGTGCCAGCAGGGCCGACTACGAGCAGTACGTC. Translated, it gives CASRADYEQYV. The gene calls are TRBV2 and TRBJ2-7, with D hard to call. V was shortened by 6 bases and J by 3 bases, with 6 bases between the two germline ends. CDR1 and CDR2 (germline): SNHLY, FYNNEI. This CDR3 has 11 amino acids.

This chain uses TRBV25-1 with TRBJ2-2, with 8 positions matching TRBD1. This CDR3 has 15 amino acids. Looked up from germline, CDR1 is MGHDK and CDR2 is SYGVNS. The ends lost 3 bases at V and 1 base at J; junction bases unmatched: 1. The CDR3, as DNA: TGTGCCAGCAGTGACGGACAGGGGAACACCGGGGAGCTGTTTTTT. Protein product: CASSDGQGNTGELFF.

This clonotype was observed a handful of times. V is TRBV2 and J is TRBJ1-2; TRBD1 aligns across 9 bases. Losses at the gene ends were 6 bases for V and 8 bases for J; bases not matched to a gene: 16. CDR1 and CDR2 (germline): SNHLY, FYNNEI. The CDR3 length is 16 residues. The DNA for the CDR3 is TGTGCCAGCAGCCCCGTTATGTTACGACAGGGGGTCGGCTACACCTTC. Amino acid sequence: CASSPVMLRQGVGYTF.

The rearrangement uses TRBV12-3 or TRBV12-4 and TRBJ2-2; 10 nucleotides line up with TRBD1. The CDR3 is 13 residues long. The V and J ends lost 10 bases and 4 bases, in that order; junction bases with no gene match: 3. The CDR3 bases are TGTGCCACCCGACAGGGGGCCACCGGGGAGCTGTTTTTT. This translates into CATRQGATGELFF.

This chain links TRBV5-6 with TRBJ2-7, with D hard to call. The germline V gene encodes CDR1 SGHDT and CDR2 YYEEEE. The CDR3 is made up of 13 amino acids. V gave up 1 base and J gave up 2 bases, with 7 bases separating them. CDR3 region: CASSLRLTYEQYF. In DNA form, the CDR3 reads TGTGCCAGCAGCTTGAGGTTAACCTACGAGCAGTACTTC. Looking up the rest from reference TRBV5-6 and TRBJ2-7 gives the full variable domain: DAGVTQSPTHLIKTRGQQVTLRCSPKSGHDTVSWYQQALGQGPQFIFQYYEEEERQRGNFPDRFSGHQFPNYSSELNVNALLLGDSALYLCASSLRLTYEQYFGPGTRLTVT.

This clonotype was recorded a few times. The V gene is TRBV7-6, the J gene TRBJ2-7, with 9 bases lining up with TRBD2. The junction had 6 bases not matched to a gene; V was cut back by 1 base and J by 5 bases. Germline CDR1 reads SGHVS; CDR2 reads FNYEAQ. CDR3 length: 15 amino acids. The CDR3 sequence: CASSLVAGDVNEQYV. The CDR3 DNA sequence: TGTGCCAGCAGCTTAGTAGCGGGGGACGTAAACGAGCAGTACGTC.

This clonotype was counted at least ten times. The chain recombines TRBV7-2 with TRBJ2-1; tentatively, D is TRBD1 (5 bases). Germline-derived CDR1 and CDR2 are SGHTA and FQGNSA. V lost 6 bases, J lost 0 bases, and 12 bases lay in between. The CDR3 is made up of 15 amino acids. CDR3 in DNA: TGTGCCAGCAGTTTGGACATCTTCTCCTACAATGAGCAGTTCTTC. Translating gives CASSLDIFSYNEQFF. Combining the CDR3 with reference TRBV7-2 and TRBJ2-1 gives the whole variable domain GAGVSQSPSNKVTEKGKDVELRCDPISGHTALYWYRQSLGQGLEFLIYFQGNSAPDKSGLPSDRFSAERTGGSVSTLTIQRTQQEDSAVYLCASSLDIFSYNEQFFGPGTRLTVL.

This clonotype has more than one count but fewer than ten. A much bigger clone sits one base away, suggesting this may be a read error. The chain recombines TRBV6-5 with TRBJ2-7, with TRBD1 matching 11 bases. From germline, CDR1 is MNHEY and CDR2 SVGAGI. CDR3 length: 14 amino acids. CDR3 region: CASRDRGPSYEQNF. The CDR3 bases are TGTGCCAGCAGGGACAGGGGGCCTTCCTACGAGCAGAACTTC.

This chain joins TRBV29-1 and TRBJ1-1; D may be TRBD1 (5 bases). Germline-derived CDR1 and CDR2 are SQVTM and ANQGSEA. The CDR3 has 11 residues. The ends were cut back, 7 bases at V and 1 base at J, with 7 bases in the middle. The CDR3 here is CSGTSNTEAFF. The DNA for the CDR3 is TGCAGCGGGACATCGAACACTGAAGCTTTCTTT. Complete variable domain (other parts from reference TRBV29-1 and TRBJ1-1): SAVISQKPSRDICQRGTSLTIQCQVDSQVTMMFWYRQQPGQSLTLIATANQGSEATYESGFVIDKFPISRPNLTFSTLTVSNMSPEDSSIYLCSGTSNTEAFFGQGTRLTVV.

The chain recombines TRBV7-9 with TRBJ1-3; a weak D match, TRBD1 (6 bases). In germline, CDR1 is SEHNR, CDR2 FQNEAQ (reference sequence). Trimming stripped 2 bases from V and 0 bases from J, with 17 bases between. The CDR3 has 18 amino acids. CDR3 bases: TGTGCCAGCAGCTTAATTTCCGGGACACTTTTCTCTGGAAACACCATATATTTT. Translated, it gives CASSLISGTLFSGNTIYF.

As regards this clonotype: One end of the junction fails to match germline, which may point to a read error. The V and J genes are TRBV12-3 or TRBV12-4 and TRBJ2-1; 9 bases align to TRBD2. The CDR3 has 16 amino acids. CDR3 region: CVSSWSSGGSYNEQFF. The CDR3 DNA is TGTGTCAGCAGTTGGAGTAGCGGGGGTTCCTACAATGAGCAGTTCTTC.

This clonotype was seen a few times. This chain uses TRBV5-6 with TRBJ1-1; no reliable D call. The CDR3 runs 12 residues. The V gene lost 0 bases and the J gene lost 11 bases, with 11 bases spanning the gap. Germline V gene sequence: CDR1 SGHDT, CDR2 YYEEEE. CDR3 bases: TGTGCCAGCAGCTTGGGGGCAGGTCGCGCTTTCTTT. This codes for CASSLGAGRAFF.

This clonotype was picked up many times. The V gene is TRBV4-1, the J gene TRBJ2-1; 9 nucleotides align to TRBD2. The CDR3 is 15 residues long. Unmatched junction bases numbered 10, after V lost 7 bases and J lost 6 bases. The germline V gene encodes CDR1 MGHRA and CDR2 YSYEKL. CDR3 nucleotides: TGCGCCAGCACCACGCTGGCGGGGGGGCTCAATGAGCAGTTCTTC. Residues: CASTTLAGGLNEQFF.

This clonotype was recorded a few times. The chain uses TRBV24-1 and TRBJ1-5; no firm D call. There are 12 residues in the CDR3. Germline V gene lookup returns CDR1 KGHDR and CDR2 SFDVKD. V was pared by 4 bases and J by 4 bases, with 4 bases between. DNA for the CDR3: TGTGCCACCAGTGACCAGAATCAGCCCCAGCATTTT. Protein sequence: CATSDQNQPQHF.

The genes are TRBV6-1 and TRBJ1-2; D is unclear. The germline gives CDR1 MNHNS, CDR2 SASEGT. CDR3 size: 13 residues. The V and J ends lost 5 bases and 7 bases respectively, with 14 bases between them. The CDR3 loop reads CASSQFGRGGYTF. DNA of the CDR3: TGTGCCAGCAGTCAATTCGGTCGGGGTGGCTACACCTTC.

This clonotype appeared a few times. This chain uses TRBV27 with TRBJ2-7; TRBD2 might be the D (7 bases). V was pared by 5 bases and J by 2 bases, with 13 bases between. Germline values: CDR1 MNHEY, CDR2 SMNVEV (reference sequence). The CDR3 runs 14 residues. CDR3 coding DNA: TGTGCCAGCAGTATAAGGGGGGGGGCCTACGAGCAGTACTTC. It translates to CASSIRGGAYEQYF.

For this clonotype: The junction and the germline gene differ at one end; a read error may be behind it. This sequence joins TRBV18 and TRBJ2-2; no clear D. The CDR3 consists of 13 residues. Germline loops: CDR1 KGHSH, CDR2 LQKENI. The CDR3 bases are TGTGCCAACTCACTTGACGACACCGGGGAGCTGTTTTTT. Protein sequence: CANSLDDTGELFF.

On this clonotype: Without the conserved terminal phenylalanine or tryptophan, this CDR3 likely stems from a read error. The chain employs TRBV24-1 and TRBJ1-5; D is perhaps TRBD1 (6 bases). Germline V gives CDR1 KGHDR, CDR2 SFDVKD. This CDR3 spans 15 amino acids. The V end lost 4 bases, the J end lost 4 bases, and 13 bases lay between the germline ends. CDR3 residues: CATSDQDSLNQPQHY. The DNA of the CDR3 is TGTGCCACCAGTGACCAGGACAGCCTTAATCAGCCCCAGCATTAT.

A few counts support this clonotype. CDR3 protein: CASSSPPSGSPTDTQYF. The CDR3 DNA sequence: TGTGCCAGCAGCTCACCACCGAGCGGGAGCCCCACAGATACGCAGTATTTT. J is TRBJ2-3 and V is TRBV7-8; TRBD2 matches 8 bases. Germline V gene sequence: CDR1 SGHVS, CDR2 FQNEAQ. V was pared by 4 bases and J by 2 bases, with 11 bases of the junction left unmatched. The CDR3 is 17 residues long. Filled out from reference TRBV7-8 and TRBJ2-3, the complete variable domain reads GAGVSQSPRYKVAKRGQDVALRCDPISGHVSLFWYQQALGQGPEFLTYFQNEAQLDKSGLPSDRFFAERPEGSVSTLKIQRTQQEDSAVYLCASSSPPSGSPTDTQYFGPGTRLTVL.

Ten or more counts support this clonotype. This chain links TRBV7-9 with TRBJ1-3; D gene uncertain. Germline CDR1 and CDR2: SEHNR and FQNEAQ (reference sequence). Trimming pared 4 bases from V and 9 bases from J, leaving 10 bases between. The CDR3 has 12 residues. CDR3 in DNA: TGTGCCAGCAGCTCACAGTCTTTCACCATATATTTT. It is translated as CASSSQSFTIYF.

This clonotype was seen a handful of times. The chain carries TRBV28 and TRBJ2-2; D tentatively reads TRBD1 or TRBD2 (6 bases each). The CDR3 runs to 15 residues. V lost 9 bases to trimming and J lost 5 bases, with 19 bases between them. Per the germline V gene, CDR1 is MDHEN and CDR2 is SYDVKM. CDR3 sequence (DNA): TGTGCCAGACTGTCCGGGGGCGTAGGGACCGGGGAGCTGTTTTTT. This translates into CARLSGGVGTGELFF.

V usage is TRBV12-3 or TRBV12-4 and J usage is TRBJ2-5, with D possibly matching TRBD1 (5 bases). Trimming pared 7 bases from V and 5 bases from J, leaving 20 bases between. The CDR3 consists of 15 residues. CDR3 bases: TGTGCCAGCAAAAGTGACAGCCTGAGAGTCGAGACCCAGTACTTC. This codes for CASKSDSLRVETQYF.

J is TRBJ2-7 and V is TRBV28; no definite D call. The CDR3 extends over 14 amino acids. From germline, CDR1 is MDHEN and CDR2 SYDVKM. V shed 4 bases and J shed 3 bases, with 13 bases lying between them. CDR3 in amino acids: CASSSRLSVYEQYV. CDR3 nucleotides: TGTGCCAGCAGTTCCCGACTGTCCGTCTACGAGCAGTACGTC.

The chain has TRBV20-1 and TRBJ1-4; no definite D call. Germline CDR1 and CDR2: DFQATT and SNEGSKA (reference sequence). V shed 5 bases and J shed 8 bases, with 15 bases lying between them. The CDR3 loop spans 13 amino acids. The CDR3 spells CSADSRTDEKLFF. CDR3 in DNA: TGCAGTGCTGATTCCCGGACGGACGAAAAACTGTTTTTT.

This clonotype was counted ten times or more. The chain employs TRBV7-8 and TRBJ2-3; D remains unclear. Trimming removed 1 base from V and 6 bases from J, with 17 bases in between. The germline CDR1 and CDR2 sequences are SGHVS and FQNEAQ. The length of the CDR3 is 16 residues. The CDR3 DNA is TGTGCCAGCAGCTTAGGGGCGAGCCAGAAGAGGGATACGCAGTATTTT. Its translation is CASSLGASQKRDTQYF.